A single sample is the source of the 2 T cell receptor beta chains below, sequenced in a study of tumor-infiltrating lymphocytes in primary liver carcinoma. Germline DNA was extracted alongside blood RNA, which was obtained from unsorted whole blood. Using a constant-region primer together with ProtoScript II reverse transcriptase, TCR beta cDNA was made from 500 ng of total RNA. Slightly modified ARM-PCR with three nested multiplex PCR rounds yielded TCR beta libraries. The first two PCR rounds, roughly 9 cycles each, used TRBV1-TRBV30 forward primers and a C-beta reverse primer. MiXCR was run by TCRdb on the multiplex PCR reads, yielding one entry per CDR3 protein. This sample yields roughly 180,000 distinct CDR3 sequences, of which 50% to 75% are seen a single time; approximately 67% belongs to the top ten. Source material: peripheral blood. These receptors originate from a man aged 35-49 years with primary liver carcinoma and hepatitis B virus infection.

This clonotype was seen a few times. The V call is TRBV28, the J call TRBJ2-2; the D is unclear. Per the germline V gene, CDR1 is MDHEN and CDR2 is SYDVKM. V was clipped by 7 bases and J by 6 bases, with 12 bases between them. CDR3 size: 13 residues. The CDR3 DNA sequence: TGTGCCAGCACTCGAGGTGGAGCCGGGGAGCTGTTTTTT. Amino acid sequence: CASTRGGAGELFF.

V and J are TRBV7-9 and TRBJ2-2; D is possibly TRBD1 or TRBD2 (6 bases each). CDR3 length: 16 residues. Looked up from germline, CDR1 is SEHNR and CDR2 is FQNEAQ (reference sequence). V lost 7 bases and J lost 5, with 20 bases in between. CDR3 in amino acids: CASTPQGLAQTGELFF. Written as DNA, the CDR3 is TGTGCCAGCACCCCTCAGGGGCTAGCGCAGACCGGGGAGCTGTTTTTT.